The present TCR beta chain was sequenced within a study of OX40 agonist ivuxolimab in advanced cancers. Trimming took off 4 bases at V and 3 bases at J, with 15 bases between the two ends. Germline V gives CDR1 SNHLY, CDR2 FYNNEI. This CDR3 has 15 residues. Sequencing was performed with immunoSEQ multiplex PCR; in TCRdb, only in-frame clones are kept and a portion is missing. The table has about 90,000 clones, 91% seen once; the top ten hold about 9%. Study-wide results and caveats: Researchers report that CD8+ T cells had, on average, more expanded clones than CD4+.

On this clone: Its antigen remains unidentified.

This receptor was obtained from an adult with an advanced solid tumor such as melanoma, head and neck, liver or kidney cancer. The rearrangement links TRBV2 to TRBJ2-5, with unresolved D. The sequenced sample was CD4+ or CD8+ T cells sorted from blood, obtained in a trial of the OX40 agonist ivuxolimab. The CDR3 loop reads CASSGRTARKETQYF. CDR3 DNA sequence: TGTGCCAGCAGTGGACGGACGGCCCGGAAAGAGACCCAGTACTTC.